The 17 T cell receptor beta chains reported below all come from one sample, sequenced in a study of blood T cells in healthy people across ages (dated by TCRdb to the mid-2010s). The method was 5' RACE. Sequencing was carried out with an Illumina HiSeq 2500. The second PCR ran for about 7 to 11 cycles and used a J-beta primer mix along with a sample-barcoded 5' primer. Through fastp at Q25 and MiXCR, TCRdb rebuilt clones from the public reads, retaining in-frame beta chains. A single entry per CDR3 protein holds the most common genes and DNA from its merged rows. Within this sample are 650,000 to 900,000 distinct CDR3 sequences, with around 62% of them counted one time only. The ten largest clones capture 25% to 35% of the sample. Sequenced sample: blood. The origin of the receptors is a man aged 25-45 years in good health.

This clonotype has a handful of counts. The CDR3 DNA reads TGCAGCGTTGCGTCATCCGGCCTGGGACAGGGAAACGAGCAGTACTTC. The encoded protein is CSVASSGLGQGNEQYF. V and J are TRBV29-1 and TRBJ2-7, with 9 bases fitting TRBD1. Germline values: CDR1 SQVTM, CDR2 ANQGSEA. The CDR3 length is 16 residues. The V and J ends lost 4 bases and 5 bases, in that order; junction bases with no gene match: 15.

This clonotype was counted once. V and J are TRBV14 and TRBJ2-7; either TRBD1 or TRBD2 may supply D (5 bases each). The J call may be in error: the DNA end matches TRBJ2-5 better. Per the germline V gene, CDR1 is SGHDN and CDR2 is FVKESK. The CDR3 loop spans 14 amino acids. The CDR3 protein is CASSPTSWGETQYF. The CDR3 region has the DNA TGTGCCAGCAGTCCGACATCCTGGGGGGAGACCCAGTACTTC.

The V gene is TRBV7-9, the J gene TRBJ2-3, with D hard to call. CDR1 is SEHNR and CDR2 is FQNEAQ in the germline V gene (reference sequence). Trimming pared 3 bases from V and 3 bases from J, leaving 13 bases between. The CDR3 extends over 15 amino acids. CDR3 residues: CASSFRTGATDTQYF. DNA for the CDR3: TGTGCCAGCAGCTTTCGTACGGGCGCGACAGATACGCAGTATTTT. Based on the CDR3 plus reference TRBV7-9 and TRBJ2-3, the full variable domain is DTGVSQNPRHKITKRGQNVTFRCDPISEHNRLYWYRQTLGQGPEFLTYFQNEAQLEKSRLLSDRFSAERPKGSFSTLEIQRTEQGDSAMYLCASSFRTGATDTQYFGPGTRLTVL.

The chain recombines TRBV4-2 with TRBJ2-1, with 7 bases identical to TRBD1. The germline V gene has CDR1 LGHNA and CDR2 YNFKEQ. Trimming took 3 bases from V and 8 from J; bases not matched to a gene: 13. The CDR3 contains 16 residues. The CDR3 DNA sequence: TGTGCCAGCAGCCACGCAAGACAGGGTGGCATCGATGAGCAGTTCTTC. This encodes CASSHARQGGIDEQFF.

The chain links TRBV10-3 to TRBJ2-1, with 7 nucleotides matching TRBD2. The CDR3 has 14 amino acids. Germline V gene data show CDR1 as ENHRY and CDR2 as SYGVKD. The J segment lost 8 bases and the V segment lost 4 bases, leaving 8 bases of the junction unmatched. The CDR3 sequence is CAISATLAADEQFF. The CDR3 DNA follows: TGTGCCATCAGTGCTACTCTAGCGGCCGATGAGCAGTTCTTC.

This rearrangement joins TRBV9 to TRBJ2-3, with 9 bases aligning to TRBD2. The CDR3 runs 17 residues. V shed 3 bases, J shed 0 bases, and the junction held 8 bases outside the gene matches. The germline CDR1 and CDR2 sequences are SGDLS and YYNGEE. The CDR3 DNA reads as TGTGCCAGCAGCGCCCGATCGACTAGCGGAAGCACAGATACGCAGTATTTT. Translated: CASSARSTSGSTDTQYF.

V gene TRBV7-9 combines with J gene TRBJ2-4; the D call may be TRBD1 or TRBD2 (5 bases each). The better agreement between TRBJ2-7 and the DNA end casts doubt on the J call. CDR3 length: 13 residues. The germline CDR1 and CDR2 sequences are SEHNR and FQNEAQ (reference sequence). This chain's CDR3 is CASSLGGQGEQYF. The CDR3 nucleotides read TGTGCCAGCAGCTTAGGAGGGCAGGGCGAGCAGTACTTC.

V is TRBV20-1 and J is TRBJ2-7, with TRBD1 matching over 8 bases. V dropped 7 bases and J dropped 6; count of bases not matched to a gene: 17. CDR3 length: 15 residues. Per the germline V gene, CDR1 is DFQATT and CDR2 is SNEGSKA (reference sequence). The CDR3 sequence: CSVRDRPSSGSEQYF. CDR3 DNA sequence: TGCAGTGTTCGGGACAGGCCCTCTTCGGGGAGCGAGCAGTACTTC.

The J gene is TRBJ1-6, the V gene TRBV5-1; D not resolved. The germline gives CDR1 SGHRS, CDR2 YFSETQ. V shed 0 bases and J shed 6 bases, with 13 bases lying between them. The CDR3 contains 16 residues. The CDR3 DNA sequence: TGCGCCAGCAGCTTGGCTGGCGTGGGCGGTAATTCACCCCTCCACTTT. It encodes CASSLAGVGGNSPLHF.

A few counts support this clonotype. The CDR3 DNA reads TGCGCCAGCAGCCAAGGACGGGACTACGAGCAGTACTTC. This codes for CASSQGRDYEQYF. The chain uses TRBV4-3 and TRBJ2-7, with a possible D match to TRBD2 (5 bases). V was pared by 1 base and J by 3 bases, with 7 bases between. CDR1 LGHNA and CDR2 YSLEER come from the germline V gene. The CDR3 is 13 amino acids.

The rearrangement uses TRBV9 and TRBJ2-3; D is possibly TRBD1 (6 bases). Deletions cut 4 bases from V and 0 bases from J, with 15 bases between. In germline, CDR1 is SGDLS, CDR2 YYNGEE. This CDR3 spans 16 amino acids. The CDR3 nucleotides read TGTGCCAGCAGCCCAAGGGACAAGGATAGCACAGATACGCAGTATTTT. Protein: CASSPRDKDSTDTQYF.

The rearrangement uses TRBV20-1 and TRBJ2-7; 10 nucleotides match TRBD1. The V segment lost 6 bases and the J segment 4 bases; nucleotides outside the gene matches: 6. Germline V lookup: CDR1 DFQATT, CDR2 SNEGSKA (reference sequence). This CDR3 is 13 amino acids long. In nucleotides, the CDR3 is TGCAGTGCCTCCGGGACAGGGGCGTACGAGCAGTACTTC. Residues: CSASGTGAYEQYF.

This chain links TRBV20-1 with TRBJ2-1; D is unresolved. Germline V gene sequence: CDR1 DFQATT, CDR2 SNEGSKA (reference sequence). This CDR3 region has 13 residues. The V end lost 0 bases, the J end lost 5 bases, and 8 bases lay between the germline ends. The CDR3 DNA is TGCAGTGCTAGAGATCGGAAGCACAATGAGCAGTTCTTC. Protein sequence: CSARDRKHNEQFF.

The chain carries TRBV6-6 and TRBJ2-1, with 11 bases lining up with TRBD2. CDR3 length: 14 amino acids. J lost 10 bases, V lost 0 bases, and 2 bases had no gene match. CDR1 and CDR2 from the germline V gene are MNHNY and SVGAGI (reference sequence). The CDR3 region has the DNA TGTGCCAGCAGTTACTCGACTAGCGGGGACGAGCAGTTCTTC. This encodes CASSYSTSGDEQFF.

The rearrangement uses TRBV28 and TRBJ1-6, with 7 bases identical to TRBD1. The CDR3 spans 13 residues. The germline gives CDR1 MDHEN, CDR2 SYDVKM. Germline trimming cut 3 bases from V and 9 bases from J; bases unmatched to any gene: 2. The CDR3 DNA reads as TGTGCCAGCAGTTTGACAGGGACTTCACCCCTCCACTTT. This codes for CASSLTGTSPLHF.

This chain joins TRBV6-6 and TRBJ2-4; no reliable D call. This CDR3 has 16 amino acids. The V end was cut by 6 bases, the J end by 5 bases, with 20 bases between. Germline CDR1 MNHNY, CDR2 SVGAGI (reference sequence). CDR3 in DNA: TGTGCCAGCAGCCCGCACCGGGTTTTCACCGAAAACATTCAGTACTTC. This translates into CASSPHRVFTENIQYF.

The chain joins TRBV6-5 to TRBJ1-2; D is ambiguous. There are 12 residues in the CDR3. The germline CDR1 and CDR2 sequences are MNHEY and SVGAGI. V was trimmed by 6 bases and J by 4 bases, leaving 9 bases between them. The CDR3 nucleotides read TGTGCCAGCAGCCAAGGGATCTATGGCTACACCTTC. This sequence encodes CASSQGIYGYTF.